Sequencing of this TCR beta chain was carried out in a study of cytomegalovirus exposure and HLA in healthy donors. The study, taken as a whole, reports: The study labeled 150 to 200 TCR beta chains cytomegalovirus-associated.

Data came from immunoSEQ multiplex PCR; TCRdb stores just in-frame clones and leaves some out. The table includes 95,000 to 150,000 clones, 85% to 90% detected once. Comments on this clone: Its antigen is unknown.

CDR1 and CDR2 from the germline V gene are SQVTM and ANQGSEA. The CDR3 loop spans 14 amino acids. Germline trimming cut 7 bases from V and 2 bases from J; bases unmatched to any gene: 5. The rearrangement links TRBV29-1 to TRBJ2-2; 9 nucleotides agree with TRBD1. The origin of this receptor is a woman under 30 in good health and CMV-seronegative. The specimen sequenced was PBMCs. CDR3 bases: TGCAGCGGGCGGGACAGGGTTAACACCGGGGAGCTGTTTTTT. Translating gives CSGRDRVNTGELFF.